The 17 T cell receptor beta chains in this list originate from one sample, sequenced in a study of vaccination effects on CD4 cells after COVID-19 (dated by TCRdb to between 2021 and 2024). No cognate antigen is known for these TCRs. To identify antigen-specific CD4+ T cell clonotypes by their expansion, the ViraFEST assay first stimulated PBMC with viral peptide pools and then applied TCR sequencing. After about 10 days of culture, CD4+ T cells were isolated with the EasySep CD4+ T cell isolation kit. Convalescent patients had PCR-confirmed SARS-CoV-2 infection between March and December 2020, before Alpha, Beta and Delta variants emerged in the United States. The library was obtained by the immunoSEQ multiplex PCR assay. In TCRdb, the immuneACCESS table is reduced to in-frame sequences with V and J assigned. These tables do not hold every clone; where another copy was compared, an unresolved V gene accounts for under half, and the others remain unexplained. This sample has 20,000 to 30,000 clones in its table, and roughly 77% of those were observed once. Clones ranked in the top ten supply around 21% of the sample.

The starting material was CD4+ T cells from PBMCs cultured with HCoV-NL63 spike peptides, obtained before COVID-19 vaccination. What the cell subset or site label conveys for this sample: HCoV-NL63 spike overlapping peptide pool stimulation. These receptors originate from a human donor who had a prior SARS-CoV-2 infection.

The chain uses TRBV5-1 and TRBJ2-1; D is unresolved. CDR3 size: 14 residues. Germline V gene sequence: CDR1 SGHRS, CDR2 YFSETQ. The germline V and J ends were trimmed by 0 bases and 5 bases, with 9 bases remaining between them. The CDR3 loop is CASSLASVDNEQFF. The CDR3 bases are TGCGCCAGCAGCTTGGCGAGTGTGGACAATGAGCAGTTCTTC.

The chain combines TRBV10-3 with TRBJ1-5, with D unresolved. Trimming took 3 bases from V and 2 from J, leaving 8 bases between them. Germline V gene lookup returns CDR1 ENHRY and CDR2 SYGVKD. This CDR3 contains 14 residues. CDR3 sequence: CAISEESGNQPQHF. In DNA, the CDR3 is TGTGCCATCAGTGAAGAGTCCGGCAATCAGCCCCAGCATTTT.

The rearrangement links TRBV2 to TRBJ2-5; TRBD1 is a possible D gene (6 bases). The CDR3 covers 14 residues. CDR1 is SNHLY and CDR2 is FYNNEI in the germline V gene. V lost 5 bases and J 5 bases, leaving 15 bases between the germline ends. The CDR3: CASSPTDRLETQYF. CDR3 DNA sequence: TGTGCCAGCAGTCCAACCGACAGGTTGGAGACCCAGTACTTC.

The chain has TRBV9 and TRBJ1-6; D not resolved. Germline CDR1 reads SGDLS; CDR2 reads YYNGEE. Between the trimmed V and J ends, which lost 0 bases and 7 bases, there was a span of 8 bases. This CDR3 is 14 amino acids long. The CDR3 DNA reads TGTGCCAGCAGCGTAGCTAGCCGGAATTCACCCCTCCACTTT. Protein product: CASSVASRNSPLHF.

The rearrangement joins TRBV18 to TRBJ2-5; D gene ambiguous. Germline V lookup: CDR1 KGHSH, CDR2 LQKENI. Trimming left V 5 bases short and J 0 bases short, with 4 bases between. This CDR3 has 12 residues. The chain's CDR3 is CASSSNQETQYF. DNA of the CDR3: TGTGCCAGCTCATCAAACCAAGAGACCCAGTACTTC.

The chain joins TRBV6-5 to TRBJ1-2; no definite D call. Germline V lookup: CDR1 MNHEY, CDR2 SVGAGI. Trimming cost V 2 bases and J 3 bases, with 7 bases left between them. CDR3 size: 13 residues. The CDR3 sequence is CASSYDTHYGYTF. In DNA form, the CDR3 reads TGTGCCAGCAGTTACGACACGCACTATGGCTACACCTTC.

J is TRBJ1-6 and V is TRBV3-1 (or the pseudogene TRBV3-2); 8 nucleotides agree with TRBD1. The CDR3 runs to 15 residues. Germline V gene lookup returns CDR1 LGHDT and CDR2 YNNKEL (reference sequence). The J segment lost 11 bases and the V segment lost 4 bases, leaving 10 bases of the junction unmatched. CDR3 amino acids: CASSRQGFLSPPLHF. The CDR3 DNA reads TGTGCCAGCAGCCGACAGGGGTTTCTCAGTCCACCCCTCCACTTT.

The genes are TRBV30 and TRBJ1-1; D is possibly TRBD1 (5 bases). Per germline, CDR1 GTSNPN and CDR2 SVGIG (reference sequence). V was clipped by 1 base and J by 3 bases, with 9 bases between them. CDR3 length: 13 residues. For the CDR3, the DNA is TGTGCCTGGAGTGAGGGGATTTACACTGAAGCTTTCTTT. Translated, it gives CAWSEGIYTEAFF.

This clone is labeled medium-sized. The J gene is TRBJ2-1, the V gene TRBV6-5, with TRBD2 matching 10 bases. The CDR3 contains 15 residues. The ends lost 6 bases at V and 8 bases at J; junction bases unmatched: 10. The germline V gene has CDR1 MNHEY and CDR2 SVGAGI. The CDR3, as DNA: TGTGCCAGCAGACGGCTAGCGGGGGCGCAATATGAGCAGTTCTTC. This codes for CASRRLAGAQYEQFF.

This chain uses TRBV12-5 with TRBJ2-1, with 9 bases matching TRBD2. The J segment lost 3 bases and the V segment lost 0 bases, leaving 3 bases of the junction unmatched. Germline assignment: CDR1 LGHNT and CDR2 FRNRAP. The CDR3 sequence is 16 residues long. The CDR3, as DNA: TGTGCTAGTGGTTTGGTATCTAGCGGGATCTACAATGAGCAGTTCTTC. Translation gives CASGLVSSGIYNEQFF.

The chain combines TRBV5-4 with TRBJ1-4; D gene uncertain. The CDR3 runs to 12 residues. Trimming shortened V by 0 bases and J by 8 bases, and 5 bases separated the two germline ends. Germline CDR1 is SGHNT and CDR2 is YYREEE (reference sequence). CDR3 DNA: TGTGCCAGCAGCTTGGTGGGGGAAAAACTGTTTTTT. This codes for CASSLVGEKLFF.

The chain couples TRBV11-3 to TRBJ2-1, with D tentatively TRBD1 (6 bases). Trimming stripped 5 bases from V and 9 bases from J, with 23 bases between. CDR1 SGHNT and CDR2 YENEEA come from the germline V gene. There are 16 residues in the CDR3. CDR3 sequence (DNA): TGTGCCAGCAGCCCTTCGGTTGCGGAAGCGACAGGTGAGCAGTTCTTC. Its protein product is CASSPSVAEATGEQFF.

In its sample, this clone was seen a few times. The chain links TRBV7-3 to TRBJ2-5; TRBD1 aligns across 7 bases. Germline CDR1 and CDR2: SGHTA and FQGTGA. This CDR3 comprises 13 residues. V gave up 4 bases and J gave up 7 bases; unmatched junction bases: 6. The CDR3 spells CASSSDRAGTQYF. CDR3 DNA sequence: TGTGCCAGCAGCTCTGACAGGGCCGGGACCCAGTACTTC. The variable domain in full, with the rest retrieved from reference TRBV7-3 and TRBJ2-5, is GAGVSQTPSNKVTEKGKYVELRCDPISGHTALYWYRQSLGQGPEFLIYFQGTGAADDSGLPNDRFFAVRPEGSVSTLKIQRTERGDSAVYLCASSSDRAGTQYFGPGTRLLVL.

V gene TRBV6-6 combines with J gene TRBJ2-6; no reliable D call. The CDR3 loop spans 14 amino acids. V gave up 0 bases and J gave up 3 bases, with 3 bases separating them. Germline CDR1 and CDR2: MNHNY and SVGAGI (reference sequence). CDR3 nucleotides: TGTGCCAGCAGTTACTCAGGTGGGGCCAACGTCCTGACTTTC. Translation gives CASSYSGGANVLTF.

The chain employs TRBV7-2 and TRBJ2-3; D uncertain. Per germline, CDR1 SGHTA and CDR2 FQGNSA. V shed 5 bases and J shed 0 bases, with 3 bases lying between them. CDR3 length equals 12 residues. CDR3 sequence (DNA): TGTGCCAGCAGCCAGAGCACAGATACGCAGTATTTT. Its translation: CASSQSTDTQYF.

CDR3 in DNA: TGTGCCAGCAGCTTAAGTGGGGTACGGTACGAGCAGTACTTC. Its protein product is CASSLSGVRYEQYF. This rearrangement joins TRBV7-9 to TRBJ2-7; no firm D call. Per germline, CDR1 SEHNR and CDR2 FQNEAQ (reference sequence). The CDR3 sequence is 14 residues long. Trimming stripped 2 bases from V and 4 bases from J, with 12 bases between.

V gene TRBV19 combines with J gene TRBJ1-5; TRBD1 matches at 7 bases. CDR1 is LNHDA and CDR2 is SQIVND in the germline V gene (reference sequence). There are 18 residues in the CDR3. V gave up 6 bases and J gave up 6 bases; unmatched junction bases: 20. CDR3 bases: TGTGCCAGTAGCCACCGGGAGGGGGCGAGGTTCCTATTTCAGCCCCAGCATTTT. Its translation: CASSHREGARFLFQPQHF.